The TCR beta chain under discussion was sequenced for a study of immune heterogeneity within non-small cell lung tumors. The overall study: The tumors comprised a handful of squamous cell carcinomas, under 13 non-squamous carcinomas and 1 not otherwise specified. Regarding the study as a whole: Identical dominant CDR3 beta clonotypes were found repeatedly across the tumor sites of a single patient, and these appeared alongside high-frequency clones that were unique to particular tumor locations.

As for this clonotype: Antigen: not known.

Amplification of the TCR beta CDR3 was achieved through multiplex PCR with 32 V and 13 J primers. One entry per CDR3 protein, called by TCRdb with MiXCR from the multiplex PCR reads. The profile shows 2,500 to 3,500 distinct CDR3 sequences, more than 35% of them singletons. Template was bulk tumor genomic DNA, approximately 560 ng per sample. Several biopsies per primary tumor were taken during surgery, spaced as far apart as possible. Curative surgery was performed on patients who had untreated, newly diagnosed non-small cell lung cancer. Having surgery with curative intent, the donors were patients newly diagnosed with non-small cell lung cancer. This CDR3 region has 11 residues. V lost 7 bases to trimming and J lost 4 bases, with 10 bases between them. CDR1 and CDR2 from the germline V gene are DFQATT and SNEGSKA (reference sequence).

The chain recombines TRBV20-1 with TRBJ1-2; D unresolved. The sample taken for sequencing was lung tumor tissue. This clonotype originated in a woman aged 45-59 years with non-small cell lung cancer. The CDR3 nucleotides are TGCAGTGTGGCCATGGGCTATGGCTACACCTTC. Translation gives CSVAMGYGYTF.